One sample yielded the 13 T cell receptor beta chains listed below, sequenced in a study of shared clonotypes between healthy human individuals. Generated by immunoSEQ multiplex PCR, the TCRdb table keeps only in-frame clones and is missing some. This table has approximately 620,000 clones, almost 97% appearing once. Sequenced material: naive CD4+ T cells sorted from blood. Regarding subset: CD45RA+ positively selected. Receptors were obtained from a woman in her 30s in good health.

The chain carries TRBV19 and TRBJ2-1, with D possibly being TRBD1 or TRBD2 (5 bases each). The germline V gene encodes CDR1 LNHDA and CDR2 SQIVND (reference sequence). The CDR3 runs to 14 residues. V was trimmed by 3 bases and J by 7 bases, leaving 13 bases between them. CDR3 region: CASSMGDRPNEQFF. For the CDR3, the DNA is TGTGCCAGTAGTATGGGGGATCGACCGAATGAGCAGTTCTTC.

The chain recombines TRBV5-1 with TRBJ2-1; 7 nucleotides line up with TRBD2. This CDR3 comprises 15 residues. Germline assignment: CDR1 SGHRS and CDR2 YFSETQ. The trim removed 0 bases at V and 8 bases at J, leaving 8 bases unmatched. Here the CDR3 DNA reads TGCGCCAGCAGCTTGGCCCTAGCGGATGGGGATGAGCAGTTCTTC. Translation: CASSLALADGDEQFF.

V and J are TRBV19 and TRBJ2-5, with D unresolved. The CDR3 is made up of 14 amino acids. From germline, CDR1 is LNHDA and CDR2 SQIVND (reference sequence). V lost 1 base, J lost 7 bases, and 13 bases lay in between. CDR3 sequence reads: CASSIGTPGGTQYF. The CDR3 DNA is TGTGCCAGTAGTATAGGGACCCCCGGCGGGACCCAGTACTTC.

Worth noting for this clone: Different DNA sequences within this sample yield the same CDR3. The chain is built from TRBV6-6 and TRBJ2-3; D possibly corresponds to TRBD2 (6 bases). Trimming cost V 6 bases and J 3 bases, with 10 bases left between them. Germline values: CDR1 MNHNY, CDR2 SVGAGI (reference sequence). The CDR3 contains 13 residues. CDR3 sequence: CASRRDSTDTQYF. CDR3 DNA sequence: TGTGCCAGCAGACGGGACTCGACAGATACGCAGTATTTT.

This chain connects TRBV2 to TRBJ2-2; no clear D gene. V lost 11 bases to trimming and J lost 1 base, with 11 bases between them. The germline V gene has CDR1 SNHLY and CDR2 FYNNEI. CDR3 length equals 13 residues. The CDR3 nucleotides are TGTGCCTCAGGCCGGGTGAACACCGGGGAGCTGTTTTTT. Amino acids: CASGRVNTGELFF. Filled out from reference TRBV2 and TRBJ2-2, the complete variable domain reads EPEVTQTPSHQVTQMGQEVILRCVPISNHLYFYWYRQILGQKVEFLVSFYNNEISEKSEIFDDQFSVERPDGSNFTLKIRSTKLEDSAMYFCASGRVNTGELFFGEGSRLTVL.

The CDR3 sequence is CASRGGPGPRETQYF. The CDR3 coding sequence is TGTGCCAGCAGGGGTGGGCCGGGACCTCGGGAGACCCAGTACTTC. The rearrangement links TRBV11-2 to TRBJ2-5; D may be TRBD1 or TRBD2 (5 bases each). Germline V CDR1 and CDR2: SGHAT, FQNNGV. V lost 6 bases and J lost 5, with 19 bases in between. The CDR3 sequence is 15 residues long.

The chain links TRBV5-1 to TRBJ2-7; D tentatively reads TRBD1 or TRBD2 (5 bases each). V lost 2 bases, J lost 6 bases, and 21 bases lay in between. Looked up from germline, CDR1 is SGHRS and CDR2 is YFSETQ. The CDR3 is 16 residues long. The chain's CDR3 is CASSFGATANRIEQYF. The CDR3 nucleotides read TGCGCCAGCAGCTTCGGGGCGACAGCGAACCGTATCGAGCAGTACTTC. The full variable domain, rest sourced from reference TRBV5-1 and TRBJ2-7, is KAGVTQTPRYLIKTRGQQVTLSCSPISGHRSVSWYQQTPGQGLQFLFEYFSETQRNKGNFPGRFSGRQFSNSRSEMNVSTLELGDSALYLCASSFGATANRIEQYFGPGTRLTVT.

Comment on this clone: A junction boundary mismatches the germline segment, possibly from a read error. The V and J genes are TRBV28 and TRBJ2-3; weak D call: TRBD2 (5 bases). This CDR3 has 15 amino acids. Germline V gene sequence: CDR1 MDHEN, CDR2 SYDVKM. The CDR3: CAGSPGLLSTDTQYF. The DNA for the CDR3 is TGTGCCGGCAGTCCCGGACTCCTTAGCACAGATACGCAGTATTTT.

This chain joins TRBV14 and TRBJ2-5; D gene ambiguous. The J call may be faulty, since TRBJ2-7 better matches the DNA end. Germline V gene sequence: CDR1 SGHDN, CDR2 FVKESK. The CDR3 has 13 residues. DNA of the CDR3: TGTGCCAGCAGCCAAGTGCGCTCCTACGAGCAGTACTTC. Translated, it gives CASSQVRSYEQYF.

The rearrangement joins TRBV28 to TRBJ1-4; possibly TRBD1 for D (6 bases). Trimming cost V 0 bases and J 8 bases, with 10 bases left between them. Germline CDR1 is MDHEN and CDR2 is SYDVKM. CDR3 size: 14 residues. CDR3 residues: CASSLWTGGEKLFF. In nucleotides, the CDR3 is TGTGCCAGCAGTTTATGGACAGGTGGGGAAAAACTGTTTTTT.

The chain is built from TRBV18 and TRBJ1-5, with D unresolved. Germline loops: CDR1 KGHSH, CDR2 LQKENI. The ends were cut back, 2 bases at V and 0 bases at J, with 11 bases in the middle. CDR3 length: 16 residues. CDR3: CASSPSHSGSNQPQHF. The CDR3 nucleotides read TGTGCCAGCTCACCAAGCCACAGCGGTAGCAATCAGCCCCAGCATTTT.

CDR3 nucleotide sequence: TGTGCCAGCAGCTCCGGGCCAGACAATGAGCAGTTCTTC. Translation gives CASSSGPDNEQFF. The chain carries TRBV28 and TRBJ2-1; D gene uncertain. The V gene lost 6 bases and the J gene lost 5 bases, with 11 bases spanning the gap. Germline V lookup: CDR1 MDHEN, CDR2 SYDVKM. The CDR3 has 13 amino acids.

This chain connects TRBV29-1 to TRBJ1-2; D unresolved. The CDR3 is 12 residues long. Germline CDR1 is SQVTM and CDR2 is ANQGSEA. The CDR3 nucleotides are TGCAGGGCGGGAGAACCCAACTATGGCTACACCTTC. It translates to CRAGEPNYGYTF.